This TCR beta chain derives from a study of technical replicates of blood from a handful of donors. CDR3 length equals 14 residues. The germline V gene encodes CDR1 MGHDK and CDR2 SYGVNS. V lost 3 bases to trimming and J lost 5 bases, with 13 bases between them. Libraries were prepared by immunoSEQ multiplex PCR; TCRdb keeps only in-frame clonotypes and omits some of them. The sample yields about 64,000 clones, approximately 86% seen once. This sequence was found in a human donor in good health. Some clones in this sample may be carry-over from other donors' samples. Sequenced input: PBMCs. The rearrangement joins TRBV25-1 to TRBJ1-2; D might be TRBD1 (5 bases). DNA for the CDR3: TGTGCCAGCAGTGACATTGCGGCAGGGTATGGCTACACCTTC. Protein sequence: CASSDIAAGYGYTF.